The clone carrying this T cell receptor (beta chain) was counted once. Germline is not matched at one junction end, which may reflect a read error. The data belong to a study of CD8 T cells in Susac syndrome. The CDR3 spans 11 residues. Germline V gives CDR1 SGHAT, CDR2 FQNNGV. Reverse transcription of roughly 0.5 to 1 ug RNA was carried out with random hexamers. A multiplex approach, immunoSEQ multiplex PCR, amplified TCR beta CDR3 across 54 Vbeta and 13 Jbeta. A single record per CDR3 protein comes from TCRdb applying MiXCR to the immunoSEQ multiplex PCR reads. The table includes about 290,000 distinct CDR3 sequences, about 88% detected once. FACS enriched CD8+ TEMRA cells, while bulk CD8+ and CD4+ were negatively isolated.

The V gene is TRBV11-2, the J gene TRBJ2-3; TRBD2 might be the D (6 bases). The sample was CD8+ T cells from PBMCs. The clonotype originates from a human donor with multiple sclerosis. CDR3 amino acids: CASSLGLQLGF. As DNA, the CDR3 is TGTGCCAGCAGCCTAGGACTACAGCTAGGATTT. The full variable domain, its missing parts supplied by reference TRBV11-2 and TRBJ2-3, is EAGVAQSPRYKIIEKRQSVAFWCNPISGHATLYWYQQILGQGPKLLIQFQNNGVVDDSQLPKDRFSAERLKGVDSTLKIQPAKLEDSAVYLCASSLGLQLGFGPGTRLTVL.